Listed below are T cell receptor beta chains from one sample, sequenced in a study of spatial heterogeneity in lung cancer. TCRdb itself ran the 5' RACE reads through MiXCR, one entry per CDR3 protein. The profile covers some 43,000 distinct CDR3 sequences, with roughly a tenth appearing a single time and approximately 17% taken by the ten largest. The source material was PBMCs, sampled at follow-up. The receptors derive from a female donor with early-stage non-small cell lung cancer. CDR3s include the opening cysteine and the closing phenylalanine or tryptophan. D genes are given only for firm matches. Clone size is stated in some rows and not others, as once, few, many or a class when expanded.

clone size | J gene | V gene | D gene | CDR3 DNA | CDR3 protein
many | TRBJ2-3 | TRBV28 | NA | TGTGCCAGCAGTCCCTGGCTACCGGGGGACTTCTCGGTAAATACGCAGTATTTT | CASSPWLPGDFSVNTQYF
many | TRBJ1-5 | TRBV7-2 | NA | TGTGCCAGCAGCTTGGGTGAGGCGGGTCAGCCCCAGCATTTT | CASSLGEAGQPQHF
NA | TRBJ1-3 | TRBV7-9 | NA | TGTGCCAGCAGCTTAGCAGGAAACACCATATATTTT | CASSLAGNTIYF
many | TRBJ1-1 | TRBV7-9 | NA | TGTGCCAGCAGCCCCCCCCTAAGAGCGGGTTCTGAAGCTTTCTTT | CASSPPLRAGSEAFF
NA | TRBJ2-7 | TRBV5-1 | NA | TGCGCCAGCAGCTTTGAGGGTTTGGAGCAGTACTTC | CASSFEGLEQYF
few | TRBJ2-7 | TRBV5-6 | TRBD1 | TGTGCCAGCAGCTTGGACAGGGGCGCGCCCACCTACGAGCAGTACTTC | CASSLDRGAPTYEQYF
NA | TRBJ1-2 | TRBV12-3/TRBV12-4 | NA | TGTGCCAGCACCCCCTGGATGGGCTATGGCTACACCTTC | CASTPWMGYGYTF
NA | TRBJ2-7 | TRBV2 | NA | TGTGCCAGCATCGGCGAGGGTATGGCCTACGAGCAGTACTTC | CASIGEGMAYEQYF
NA | TRBJ2-3 | TRBV7-9 | NA | TGTGCCAGCAGCGCATATACGCAGTATTTT | CASSAYTQYF
few | TRBJ1-2 | TRBV4-1 | TRBD1 | TGCGCCAGCGGGGGGACAGGGATCTATGGCTACACCTTC | CASGGTGIYGYTF
few | TRBJ2-5 | TRBV5-1 | NA | TGCGCCAGCAGCTACCCCCAAGGGACCCAGTACTTC | CASSYPQGTQYF
many | TRBJ1-6 | TRBV12-3/TRBV12-4 | NA | TGTGCCAGCAGTTTTGAGAAATCACCCCTCCACTTT | CASSFEKSPLHF
few | TRBJ1-2 | TRBV9 | NA | TGTGCCAGCAGCGTAGGATACAGCCCTGACTATGGCTACACCTTC | CASSVGYSPDYGYTF
many | TRBJ2-1 | TRBV6-1 | TRBD2 | TGTGCCAGCAGTGTTGTCCCGGGGGGGGCCAGCCGCTACCACAATGAGCAGTTCTTC | CASSVVPGGASRYHNEQFF
many | TRBJ2-7 | TRBV12-3/TRBV12-4 | TRBD1 | TGTGCCAGCAGTCGTACCGGGACAGGAGCCTACGAGCAGTACTTC | CASSRTGTGAYEQYF
few | TRBJ1-1 | TRBV7-2 | NA | TGTGCCAGCAGCTTAGTGGGGCGGGACACTGAAGCTTTCTTT | CASSLVGRDTEAFF
many | TRBJ2-1 | TRBV20-1 | NA | TGCAGTGCTAGAGATCCAAGTCTCAAGTGGGAGCAGTTCTTC | CSARDPSLKWEQFF
NA | TRBJ1-4 | TRBV6-1 | NA | TGTGCCAGCAGTGATTTTGGCCAGGCTGGTGAAAAACTGTTTTTT | CASSDFGQAGEKLFF
many | TRBJ2-1 | TRBV20-1 | NA | TGCAGTGCTACCGGATCCGCAAGGGGGAATGAGCAGTTCTTC | CSATGSARGNEQFF
many | TRBJ1-5 | TRBV7-2 | NA | TGTGCCAGCAGCTTAGGGGCGCAGCAGCCCCAGCATTTT | CASSLGAQQPQHF
few | TRBJ2-3 | TRBV4-1 | NA | TGCGCCAGCAGCCCCCCATGGGGTACGCAGTATTTT | CASSPPWGTQYF
few | TRBJ1-2 | TRBV2 | NA | TGTGCCAGCAGGATACGGACTAACGCTAACTATGGCTACACCTTC | CASRIRTNANYGYTF
many | TRBJ2-2 | TRBV6-4 | NA | TGTGCCAGCAGTGAGGGGGACACCGGGGAGCTGTTTTTT | CASSEGDTGELFF
few | TRBJ2-7 | TRBV7-2 | NA | TGTGCCAGCAGCTTAGTTCCAGGTACAGCCTACGAGCAGTACTTC | CASSLVPGTAYEQYF
many | TRBJ2-1 | TRBV28 | TRBD2 | TGTGCCAGCAGTCATCTAGCGGGGGGGCAGTACAATGAGCAGTTCTTC | CASSHLAGGQYNEQFF
NA | TRBJ1-6 | TRBV10-3 | TRBD1 | TGTGCCATCAGTGAGTCGGGGACAGAGAGATCACCCCTCCACTTT | CAISESGTERSPLHF
NA | TRBJ2-7 | TRBV2 | NA | TGTGCCAGCAGTCACTCTAGGTCAGGGTGGACCTACGAGCAGTACTTC | CASSHSRSGWTYEQYF
NA | TRBJ2-7 | TRBV9 | NA | TGTGCCAGCAGCCCAAACGACGGGGCAAGTGGGCAGTACTTC | CASSPNDGASGQYF
many | TRBJ1-1 | TRBV11-2 | TRBD1 | TGTGCCAGCAGCCCCAGACAGGGGATGACTGAAGCTTTCTTT | CASSPRQGMTEAFF
NA | TRBJ2-7 | TRBV11-2 | TRBD1 | TGTGCCAGCAGCTCACTACAGGGGGCTGTCAACGAGCAGTACTTC | CASSSLQGAVNEQYF
few | TRBJ2-7 | TRBV5-5 | NA | TGTGCCAGCAGCCCCACTGCTACTCTACAGCAGTACTTC | CASSPTATLQQYF
many | TRBJ2-7 | TRBV28 | NA | TGTGCCAGCAGTTTAGGGGGGTCCTCCTACGAGCAGTACTTC | CASSLGGSSYEQYF
many | TRBJ1-1 | TRBV20-1 | NA | TGCAGTGCTAGGAACCCCTTAACTGAAGCTTTCTTT | CSARNPLTEAFF
few | TRBJ1-6 | TRBV12-3/TRBV12-4 | NA | TGTGCCAGCAGTGGGCCCCGGAATCAGGTCTATAATTCACCCCTCCACTTT | CASSGPRNQVYNSPLHF
NA | TRBJ1-2 | TRBV6-1 | NA | TGTGCCAGCAGTGGGGCACAGACGCATGGCTACACCTTC | CASSGAQTHGYTF
NA | TRBJ2-1 | TRBV11-3 | TRBD2 | TGTGCCAGCAGCTTAGATTTGAGCGGGGCCGGCAATGAGCAGTTCTTC | CASSLDLSGAGNEQFF
NA | TRBJ1-2 | TRBV13 | NA | TGTGCCAGCAGCTTCGGCAGAGTCGCGGGAACCTTC | CASSFGRVAGTF
many | TRBJ1-1 | TRBV6-6 | NA | TGTGCCAGCAGTTACGACGGCTCAAAGAGCACTGAAGCTTTCTTT | CASSYDGSKSTEAFF
NA | TRBJ2-3 | TRBV28 | NA | TGTGCCAGCCCTCCCAGGGGGGAAACAGATACGCAGTATTTT | CASPPRGETDTQYF
few | TRBJ2-1 | TRBV2 | TRBD1 | TGTGCCAGCACCGAGGGGGACAGGGTCAGCAATGAGCAGTTCTTC | CASTEGDRVSNEQFF
NA | TRBJ2-7 | TRBV19 | NA | TGTGCCAGTAGTATCTCTGCAGGGCGCCACGAGCAGTACTTC | CASSISAGRHEQYF
NA | TRBJ2-3 | TRBV6-1 | TRBD1 | TGTGCCACGGGAAGGGGGCCCACAGATACGCAGTATTTT | CATGRGPTDTQYF
many | TRBJ2-1 | TRBV2 | NA | TGTGCCAGCACCAAACAGGAAATTAACAATGAGCAGTTCTTC | CASTKQEINNEQFF
few | TRBJ2-6 | TRBV27 | NA | TGTGCCAGCAGAACCCAATGGGCCAACGTCCTGACTTTC | CASRTQWANVLTF
NA | TRBJ1-1 | TRBV9 | NA | TGTGCCAGCAGCGTAGGGAGGGGGGTCTCCGAAGCTTTCTTT | CASSVGRGVSEAFF
many | TRBJ2-7 | TRBV7-9 | NA | TGTGCCAGCAGCTTAACAGAGTACGAGCAGTACTTC | CASSLTEYEQYF
many | TRBJ2-5 | TRBV4-1 | TRBD1 | TGCGCCAGCAGCCAAGGAGGACAGGTGGTTGCTTTC | CASSQGGQVVAF
few | TRBJ1-2 | TRBV5-1 | NA | TGCGCCAGCAGCTTGGCGGACAGTTCCTATGGCTACACCTTC | CASSLADSSYGYTF
NA | TRBJ1-1 | TRBV20-1 | NA | NA | CSARFGAGWNTEAFF